Listed below are T cell receptor beta chains from one sample, sequenced in a study of shared clonotypes between healthy human individuals. Assay used: immunoSEQ multiplex PCR; TCRdb lists only in-frame clones, some missing. The sample has about 1.9 million clones, roughly 95% seen once. The sequenced sample consisted of naive CD8+ T cells from PBMCs. These receptors were collected from a man in his late teens or twenties in good health. Some clones in this sample may be carry-over from other donors' samples. The CDR3 runs from the conserved cysteine through the conserved F or W.

>TRBV9
CASSFPRGRGNTGELFF
>TRBV6-1
CASSEIGGYTF
>TRBV4-3
CASSQELPAHSYEQYF
>TRBV7-9
CASSLAPSRYEQYF
>TRBV27
CASSSSGARGITGELFF
>TRBV5-4
CASSLPGAPHGYTF
>TRBV27
CASSLRGYNEQFF
>TRBV19
CASKGLGASGRLQETQYF
>TRBV14
CASSPLPRSEQFF
>TRBV5-1
CASSSPGLPNNEQFF
>TRBV4-1
CASSAQDRVRTEAFF
>TRBV5-6
CASSLTRDYGYTF
>TRBV28
CASSFRGEPQHF
>TRBV29-1
CSVLAGVGYEQFF
>TRBV27
CASSLTQGNSEAFF
>TRBV28
CASSLGTSGTYEQFF
>TRBV28
CASRNRVSNQPQHF
>TRBV5-4
CASSLEGTAEAFF
>TRBV6-6
CASSYAQEQYF
>TRBV6-6
CASSSQGPSNQPQHF
>TRBV9
CASSVGFKKADSTGELFF
>TRBV28
CASSLRLREYLTEQFF
>TRBV7-9
CASSLGTSGEFF
>TRBV7-8
CASSFPRGQGLGETEAFF
>TRBV27
CASRERGRSYEQYF
>TRBV7-2
CASSPLTKNYGYTF
>TRBV6-5
CASSGASNTEAFF
>TRBV9
CASSVAETYNEQFF
>TRBV27
CASSLGVGGNRFHEQYF
>TRBV27
CASSSIRRGGSRDTQYF
>TRBV9
CASSRGDTEAFF
>TRBV6-1
CASSEYRGLQPQHF
>TRBV5-6
CASSLGGTGYTF
>TRBV10-3
CAISERQGAYTEAFF
>TRBV4-3
CASSPRQDTNNEQFF
>TRBV19
CASSPGTPWEQYF
>TRBV27
CASSMGTGRETQYF
>TRBV7-8
CASSGRDRGLHEQYF
>TRBV7-9
CASSSSFTGTGFNEQFF
>TRBV4-1
CASSQVSLSRGSYEQYF
>TRBV5-6
CASSLEAGWDPTSTDTQYF
>TRBV19
CASSPWDRSLGYTF
>TRBV11-3
CASSLTSGSQETQYF